The source of this TCR beta chain is a study of beta chain features in type 1 diabetes. Every isolated RNA sample was fully reverse transcribed, so sequencing captured expressed TCRB transcripts. TCRdb's copy holds only in-frame clones and misses some; the assay was immunoSEQ multiplex PCR. Of about 340,000 clones detected, 7.5% to 9% appear once; the ten largest clones hold under 0.5%. The sequence derives from a woman under 30 in good health. Sequences were obtained from central memory CD4+ T cells from blood.

CDR3 in amino acids: CASKASGRGTGELFF. The CDR3 bases are TGTGCCAGCAAGGCTAGCGGGAGGGGGACCGGGGAGCTGTTTTTT. The gene calls are TRBV2 and TRBJ2-2; 12 nucleotides align to TRBD2. The V and J ends lost 7 bases and 5 bases, in that order; junction bases with no gene match: 5. CDR1 is SNHLY and CDR2 is FYNNEI in the germline V gene. The CDR3 is 15 amino acids.